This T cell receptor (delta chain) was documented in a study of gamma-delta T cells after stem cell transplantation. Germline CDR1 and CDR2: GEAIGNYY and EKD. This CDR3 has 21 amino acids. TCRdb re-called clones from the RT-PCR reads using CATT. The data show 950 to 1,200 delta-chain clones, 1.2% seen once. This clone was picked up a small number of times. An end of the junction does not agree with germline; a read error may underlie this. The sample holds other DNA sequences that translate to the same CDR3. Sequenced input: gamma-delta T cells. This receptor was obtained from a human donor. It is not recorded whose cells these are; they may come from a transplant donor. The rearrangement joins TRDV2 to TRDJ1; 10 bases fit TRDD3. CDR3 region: CACDTVGSTGGFRVEADKLIF. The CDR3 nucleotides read TGTGCCTGTGACACTGTGGGGAGTACTGGGGGATTTCGGGTCGAGGCCGATAAGCTCATCTTT.